This is a list of T cell receptor beta chains from one sample in a study of blood T cell repertoires in COVID-19. TCRdb's copy holds only in-frame clones and misses some; the assay was immunoSEQ multiplex PCR. The repertoire includes tens of thousands of clones, about 79% of them detected once, and under 4.5% sits in the top ten. Sequences were obtained from peripheral blood. The receptors were sampled from a woman aged 55-70 years with acute or convalescent COVID-19. Both conserved end residues are part of each CDR3. D genes are given only for firm matches. The size entry is marked missing in some rows and otherwise reads once, few, many or a size class.

j_gene: TRBJ1-2
d_gene: TRBD1
v_gene: TRBV5-5
abundance: -
CDR3nt: TGTGCCAGCAGTTTAGGGGCAGGGGGATACTATGGCTACACCTTC
CDR3aa: CASSLGAGGYYGYTF

j_gene: TRBJ1-3
d_gene: -
v_gene: TRBV27
abundance: -
CDR3nt: TGTGCCAGCAGTTTAGGCAGGGGTAACACCATATATTTT
CDR3aa: CASSLGRGNTIYF

j_gene: TRBJ1-1
d_gene: -
v_gene: TRBV9
abundance: -
CDR3nt: TGTGCCAGCAGCGTATACGGACAGATGAACACTGAAGCTTTCTTT
CDR3aa: CASSVYGQMNTEAFF

j_gene: TRBJ2-3
d_gene: -
v_gene: TRBV7-3
abundance: -
CDR3nt: TGTGCCAGCAGCTCGGGAGTAACAGATACGCAGTATTTT
CDR3aa: CASSSGVTDTQYF

j_gene: TRBJ1-5
d_gene: TRBD1
v_gene: TRBV2
abundance: few
CDR3nt: TGTGCCAGCAGTGAGAGACAGGGGTTTCAGCCCCAGCATTTT
CDR3aa: CASSERQGFQPQHF

j_gene: TRBJ2-2
d_gene: -
v_gene: TRBV7-2
abundance: -
CDR3nt: TGTGCCAGCAGCTTAGCGTACAGGACCGGGGAGCTGTTTTTT
CDR3aa: CASSLAYRTGELFF

j_gene: TRBJ2-2
d_gene: -
v_gene: TRBV3-1/TRBV3-2
abundance: -
CDR3nt: TGTGCCAGCAGCCAAAGCGTCGCCGGGGAGCTGTTTTTT
CDR3aa: CASSQSVAGELFF

j_gene: TRBJ2-7
d_gene: TRBD2
v_gene: TRBV10-2
abundance: -
CDR3nt: TGCGCCAGCAGTGTGCCTTCAACGGCGGCGGGAGTTGGCGAGCAGTACTTC
CDR3aa: CASSVPSTAAGVGEQYF

j_gene: TRBJ1-6
d_gene: TRBD1
v_gene: TRBV5-1
abundance: -
CDR3nt: TGCGCCAGCAGCTCTTCCGGGACAGGGGGCGGTTCACCCCTCCACTTT
CDR3aa: CASSSSGTGGGSPLHF

j_gene: TRBJ2-1
d_gene: -
v_gene: TRBV6-1
abundance: -
CDR3nt: TGTGCCAGCAGTGGCAAGAGTGCGAACTCCTACAATGAGCAGTTCTTC
CDR3aa: CASSGKSANSYNEQFF

j_gene: TRBJ1-1
d_gene: -
v_gene: TRBV6-5
abundance: -
CDR3nt: TGTGCCAGCAGTTCGCCGGGACATAGGGAAGCTTTCTTT
CDR3aa: CASSSPGHREAFF

j_gene: TRBJ1-1
d_gene: -
v_gene: TRBV24-1
abundance: -
CDR3nt: TGTGCCACCAGTGATTCTGGGGGGGCGGAAGCTTTCTTT
CDR3aa: CATSDSGGAEAFF

j_gene: TRBJ2-7
d_gene: -
v_gene: TRBV5-4
abundance: few
CDR3nt: TGTGCCAGCAGCTTGGCTGCAGGAACCTACGAGCAGTACTTC
CDR3aa: CASSLAAGTYEQYF

j_gene: TRBJ1-2
d_gene: -
v_gene: TRBV25-1
abundance: -
CDR3nt: TGTGCCAGCAGCCAGGCGGGGAACTATGGCTACACCTTC
CDR3aa: CASSQAGNYGYTF

j_gene: TRBJ2-2
d_gene: -
v_gene: TRBV30
abundance: -
CDR3nt: TGTGCCTGGAGCCAAGGGGTTTTGGTCACCGGGGAGCTGTTTTTT
CDR3aa: CAWSQGVLVTGELFF

j_gene: TRBJ1-2
d_gene: TRBD1
v_gene: TRBV12-3/TRBV12-4
abundance: -
CDR3nt: TGTGCCAGCACTTTCCGGGACAGGGATGGCTACACCTTC
CDR3aa: CASTFRDRDGYTF

j_gene: TRBJ1-1
d_gene: -
v_gene: TRBV30
abundance: -
CDR3nt: TGTGCCTGGAGTATTAGGAGGGAAGGATGGTCCACTGAAGCTTTCTTT
CDR3aa: CAWSIRREGWSTEAFF

j_gene: TRBJ2-7
d_gene: TRBD1
v_gene: TRBV6-5
abundance: -
CDR3nt: TGTGCCAGCAGTTACACCGGACAGGGTGTCGAGCAGTACTTC
CDR3aa: CASSYTGQGVEQYF

j_gene: TRBJ1-2
d_gene: TRBD1
v_gene: TRBV7-9
abundance: few
CDR3nt: TGTGTCGCACAGCGTAGTACAGGGGATACCTATGGCTACACCTTC
CDR3aa: CVAQRSTGDTYGYTF

j_gene: TRBJ2-2
d_gene: -
v_gene: TRBV19
abundance: -
CDR3nt: TGTGCCAGTAGTCCCAGCGGATGGAACACCGGGGAGCTGTTTTTT
CDR3aa: CASSPSGWNTGELFF

j_gene: TRBJ2-3
d_gene: -
v_gene: TRBV4-1
abundance: -
CDR3nt: TGCGCCAGCGGGTCGTTGGAGAGGACAGATACGCAGTATTTT
CDR3aa: CASGSLERTDTQYF

j_gene: TRBJ1-4
d_gene: TRBD1
v_gene: TRBV7-2
abundance: -
CDR3nt: TGTGCCAGCAGCTTAGCGGACAGGGCTAATGAAAAACTGTTTTTT
CDR3aa: CASSLADRANEKLFF

j_gene: TRBJ1-2
d_gene: -
v_gene: TRBV23-1
abundance: once
CDR3nt: TGCGCCAGCAGTCCCGAGTCCGGGAGGGCGTATGGCTACACCTTC
CDR3aa: CASSPESGRAYGYTF

j_gene: TRBJ1-1
d_gene: -
v_gene: TRBV15
abundance: -
CDR3nt: TGTGCCACCAGCAGAGATAGAGTGAGGTTAGAAGCTTTCTTT
CDR3aa: CATSRDRVRLEAFF